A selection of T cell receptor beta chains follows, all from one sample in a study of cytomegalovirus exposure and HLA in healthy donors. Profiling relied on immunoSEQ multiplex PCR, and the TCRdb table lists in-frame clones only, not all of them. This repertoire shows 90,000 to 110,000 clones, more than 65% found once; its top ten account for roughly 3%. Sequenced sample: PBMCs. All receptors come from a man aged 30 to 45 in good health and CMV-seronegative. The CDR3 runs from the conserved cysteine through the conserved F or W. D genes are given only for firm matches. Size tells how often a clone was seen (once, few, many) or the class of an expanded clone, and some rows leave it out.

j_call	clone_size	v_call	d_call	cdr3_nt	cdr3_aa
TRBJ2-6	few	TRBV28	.	TGTGCCAGCAAGGACTCAGTACGCTCTGGGGCCAACGTCCTGACTTTC	CASKDSVRSGANVLTF
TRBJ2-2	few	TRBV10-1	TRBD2	TGCGCCAGTGGGGGACTAGAAGTGATGCCCGGGGAGCTGTTTTTT	CASGGLEVMPGELFF
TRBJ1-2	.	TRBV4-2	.	TGTGCCAGCAGCCAAGAGGGACACGAGGGCTACACCTTC	CASSQEGHEGYTF
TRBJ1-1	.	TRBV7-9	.	TGTTCCAGCAGCTCCCCGATGGGAGGGTATCCTAGGGCTTTCTTT	CSSSSPMGGYPRAFF
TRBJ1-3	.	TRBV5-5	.	TGTGCCAGCAGCTTGTTCAGCCTTGCTGGGGCCTCTGGAAACACCATATATTTT	CASSLFSLAGASGNTIYF
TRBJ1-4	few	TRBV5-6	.	TGTGCCAGCAGCCCCGGAGTGACCCTCAATGAAAAACTGTTTTTT	CASSPGVTLNEKLFF
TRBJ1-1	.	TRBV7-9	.	TGTGCCAGCAGCCCGGGCTCGGGACATTCGAACACTGAAGCTTTCTTT	CASSPGSGHSNTEAFF
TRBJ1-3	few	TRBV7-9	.	TGTGCCAGCAGCTCGGTCAACACCATATATTTT	CASSSVNTIYF
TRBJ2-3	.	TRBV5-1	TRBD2	TGCGCCAGCAGCCCAGGACTAGCGGGAATCGGAGATACGCAGTATTTT	CASSPGLAGIGDTQYF
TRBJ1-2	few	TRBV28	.	TGTGCCAGCAGGAGATCGGTTCTTGGCTACACCTTC	CASRRSVLGYTF
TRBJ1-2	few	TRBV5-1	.	TGCGCCAGCAGCTTGGAGGGAGTGGGGAACTATGGCTACACCTTC	CASSLEGVGNYGYTF
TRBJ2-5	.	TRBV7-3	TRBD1	TGTGCCAGCAGCCTAGGGACAGGGGCTGGGGAGACCCAGTACTTC	CASSLGTGAGETQYF
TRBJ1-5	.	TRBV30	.	TGTGCCTCGGGGGGGGGCAATCAGCCCCAGCATTTT	CASGGGNQPQHF
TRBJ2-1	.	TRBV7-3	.	TGTGCCAGCGGACCCCGGGGCTACAATGAGCAGTTCTTC	CASGPRGYNEQFF
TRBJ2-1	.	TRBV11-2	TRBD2	TGTGCCAGCAGCTTAGGACTAGCGGGAGTCAATGAGCAGTTCTTC	CASSLGLAGVNEQFF